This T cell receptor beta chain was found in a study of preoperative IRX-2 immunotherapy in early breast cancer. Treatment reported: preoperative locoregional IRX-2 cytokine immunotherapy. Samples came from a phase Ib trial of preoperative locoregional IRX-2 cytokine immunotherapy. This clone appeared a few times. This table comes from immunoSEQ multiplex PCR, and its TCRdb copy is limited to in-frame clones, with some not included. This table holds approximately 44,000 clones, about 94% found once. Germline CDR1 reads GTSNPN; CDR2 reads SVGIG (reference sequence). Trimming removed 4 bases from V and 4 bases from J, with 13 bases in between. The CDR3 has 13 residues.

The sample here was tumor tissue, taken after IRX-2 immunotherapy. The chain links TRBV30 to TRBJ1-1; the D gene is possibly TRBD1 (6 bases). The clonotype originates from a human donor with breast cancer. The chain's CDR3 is CAWKRAGATEAFF. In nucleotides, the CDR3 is TGTGCCTGGAAACGTGCAGGGGCCACTGAAGCTTTCTTT.